These T cell receptor beta chains were read from a single sample in a study of T-cell reconstitution after alpha-beta-depleted transplantation in children. One entry per CDR3 protein, called by TCRdb with MiXCR from the PCR reads. The sample comprises hundreds of thousands of distinct CDR3 sequences, approximately 12% of which are singletons, and about 5.6% rests with the top ten. Sequences were derived from PBMCs from the stem cell graft donor, sampled from the stem cell graft. The origin of the receptors is a human donor who donated a stem cell graft to a child with combined immunodeficiency. CDR3s include the opening cysteine and the closing phenylalanine or tryptophan. The order of the fields is V gene, D gene, clone size, J gene, CDR3 protein, CDR3 DNA. D genes are given only for firm matches. Clone sizes are given selectively: once, few, many, or a class where the clone is expanded.

TRBV20-1	NA	many	TRBJ2-2	CSARGGTGELFF	TGCAGTGCCAGAGGGGGTACCGGGGAGCTGTTTTTT
TRBV23-1	NA	NA	TRBJ2-7	CASNVQPAGTPLRSSYEQYF	TGCGCCAGCAACGTACAGCCTGCCGGGACACCTCTTAGATCATCCTACGAGCAGTACTTC
TRBV5-1	NA	NA	TRBJ2-3	CASSLGRNADTQYF	TGCGCCAGCAGCTTGGGAAGGAATGCAGATACGCAGTATTTT
TRBV10-3	NA	few	TRBJ1-5	CAISESTDQPQHF	TGTGCCATCAGTGAGTCGACAGATCAGCCCCAGCATTTT
TRBV6-5	NA	few	TRBJ1-5	CASSNSRDQPQHF	TGTGCCAGCAGTAATTCAAGGGATCAGCCCCAGCATTTT
TRBV20-1	NA	NA	TRBJ2-1	CSASGQIHNEQFF	TGCAGTGCTAGTGGCCAAATTCACAATGAGCAGTTCTTC
TRBV12-3/TRBV12-4	NA	few	TRBJ2-1	CASRSTGIGSYNEQFF	TGTGCCAGCAGGTCCACAGGGATAGGGTCCTACAATGAGCAGTTCTTC
TRBV20-1	TRBD2	NA	TRBJ2-7	CSGLASGGDYEQYF	TGCAGTGGGCTGGCTAGCGGGGGGGACTACGAGCAGTACTTC
TRBV27	NA	many	TRBJ2-7	CASSLSRVSYEQYF	TGTGCCAGCAGTTTAAGCAGGGTGAGCTACGAGCAGTACTTC
TRBV12-3/TRBV12-4	TRBD2	few	TRBJ2-1	CASSSLGAGLSYNEQFF	TGTGCCAGCAGTTCCCTGGGAGCGGGACTGAGCTACAATGAGCAGTTCTTC
TRBV11-2	NA	NA	TRBJ2-7	CASSPVGSGPYEQYF	TGTGCCAGCAGCCCAGTGGGTAGCGGTCCCTACGAGCAGTACTTC
TRBV11-1	NA	NA	TRBJ1-5	CASSRLSTSPQHF	TGTGCCAGCAGCCGCCTCTCCACCTCGCCCCAGCATTTT
TRBV13	NA	many	TRBJ2-1	CASSSGINEQFF	TGTGCCAGCAGTTCAGGGATAAATGAGCAGTTCTTC
TRBV7-8	NA	many	TRBJ2-5	CASSYSYLETQYF	TGTGCCAGCAGCTATAGTTATTTGGAGACCCAGTACTTC
TRBV5-5	TRBD1	NA	TRBJ2-2	CASSPRGGTGNTGELFF	TGTGCCAGCAGCCCCAGAGGCGGGACAGGGAACACCGGGGAGCTGTTTTTT
TRBV7-2	NA	NA	TRBJ2-3	CASSLSAQPFDTQYF	TGTGCCAGCAGCTTAAGTGCACAGCCTTTCGATACGCAGTATTTT
TRBV6-2/TRBV6-3	NA	NA	TRBJ2-7	CASSYPGWNYEQYF	TGTGCCAGCAGCTACCCCGGGTGGAACTACGAGCAGTACTTC
TRBV15	NA	many	TRBJ2-1	CATSRAVYASYNEQFF	TGTGCCACCAGCAGGGCAGTTTACGCCTCCTACAATGAGCAGTTCTTC
TRBV18	NA	few	TRBJ2-1	CASSPGPAQNRTQHPSYNEQFF	TGTGCCAGCTCACCAGGGCCAGCACAGAACCGCACTCAACATCCTTCCTACAATGAGCAGTTCTTC
TRBV12-3/TRBV12-4	NA	NA	TRBJ1-5	CASSLGYPGSNQPQHF	TGTGCCAGCAGTCTCGGGTACCCCGGGAGCAATCAGCCCCAGCATTTT
TRBV5-1	TRBD2	few	TRBJ2-1	CASSNVLAGAYNEQFF	TGCGCCAGCAGTAACGTACTAGCGGGGGCCTACAATGAGCAGTTCTTC
TRBV11-2	TRBD1	many	TRBJ2-6	CASSTHRGEFSGANVLTF	TGTGCCAGCAGCACTCACAGGGGGGAATTCTCTGGGGCCAACGTCCTGACTTTC
TRBV20-1	TRBD1	NA	TRBJ1-2	CSGTPDRARGYGYTF	TGCAGTGGCACGCCTGACAGGGCGAGGGGCTATGGCTACACCTTC
TRBV6-2/TRBV6-3	NA	few	TRBJ2-3	CASRPGQLITDTQYF	TGTGCCAGCAGGCCGGGACAACTAATCACAGATACGCAGTATTTT
TRBV5-6	NA	few	TRBJ2-2	CASSLGLFSGTGELFF	TGTGCCAGCAGCTTGGGATTGTTTAGCGGCACCGGGGAGCTGTTTTTT
TRBV7-2	TRBD2	many	TRBJ2-3	CASSLVNAGGPINTQYF	TGTGCCAGCAGCTTAGTTAATGCGGGGGGGCCTATTAATACGCAGTATTTT
TRBV6-2/TRBV6-3	NA	NA	TRBJ1-2	CASSYGYRSDYGYTF	TGTGCCAGCAGTTACGGGTACCGATCGGACTATGGCTACACCTTC
TRBV3-1	NA	many	TRBJ2-2	CASSTRTDTGELFF	TGTGCCAGCAGCACCCGGACAGACACCGGGGAGCTGTTTTTT
TRBV20-1	TRBD2	many	TRBJ2-7	CSASRTSGAYEQYF	TGCAGTGCTAGTCGGACTAGCGGCGCCTACGAGCAGTACTTC
TRBV12-3/TRBV12-4	TRBD1	few	TRBJ2-7	CASRFRQGTYEQYF	TGTGCCAGCAGATTCCGACAGGGGACCTACGAGCAGTACTTC
TRBV9	TRBD1	few	TRBJ2-2	CASRGDRGRTGELFF	TGTGCCAGCAGAGGGGACAGGGGGCGCACCGGGGAGCTGTTTTTT
TRBV7-6	NA	NA	TRBJ2-7	CASSLVGWHEQYF	TGTGCCAGCAGCTTAGTCGGGTGGCACGAGCAGTACTTC
TRBV7-9	NA	few	TRBJ1-2	CASSLWRVTNYGYTF	TGTGCCAGCAGCTTATGGAGGGTGACGAATTATGGCTACACCTTC
TRBV7-3	NA	NA	TRBJ2-1	CASSLTLRDEQFF	TGTGCCAGCAGCTTAACTTTACGGGATGAGCAGTTCTTC
TRBV5-6	TRBD1	many	TRBJ1-2	CASSRPTGLPGYTF	TGTGCCAGCAGCCGGCCGACAGGGCTGCCTGGCTACACCTTC
TRBV10-3	TRBD2	few	TRBJ2-3	CAISESSGGFYTDTQYF	TGTGCCATCAGTGAGTCTAGCGGGGGTTTCTACACAGATACGCAGTATTTT
TRBV25-1	TRBD2	NA	TRBJ2-3	CASSVKLAGATDTQYF	TGTGCCAGCAGTGTCAAACTAGCGGGAGCGACGGATACGCAGTATTTT
TRBV20-1	TRBD2	many	TRBJ2-2	CSARASGRNTGELFF	TGCAGTGCTAGAGCTAGCGGGCGTAACACCGGGGAGCTGTTTTTT
TRBV29-1	NA	NA	TRBJ2-1	CSVEDFWETGPQQFF	TGCAGCGTTGAAGATTTTTGGGAGACCGGACCCCAGCAGTTCTTC
TRBV7-9	TRBD1	many	TRBJ2-1	CASSLVGQDNEQFF	TGTGCCAGCAGCTTAGTTGGACAGGACAATGAGCAGTTCTTC
TRBV6-1	TRBD1	NA	TRBJ1-5	CASSPRDRVNQPQHF	TGTGCCAGCAGTCCCCGGGACAGGGTCAATCAGCCCCAGCATTTT
TRBV27	NA	NA	TRBJ2-3	CASSSGLLGAQYF	TGTGCCAGCAGTTCCGGACTTCTAGGCGCGCAGTATTTT
TRBV28	NA	few	TRBJ2-7	CASSSTSRDSTYEQYF	TGTGCCAGCAGTTCGACTAGCCGGGACAGTACCTACGAGCAGTACTTC
TRBV20-1	TRBD2	many	TRBJ2-3	CSAEREGEDTQYF	TGCAGCGCTGAAAGGGAGGGTGAGGATACGCAGTATTTT
TRBV4-3	TRBD1	many	TRBJ2-7	CASSQDMTGLNRDPLYF	TGCGCCAGCAGCCAAGATATGACAGGGCTTAACCGGGACCCACTCTACTTC
TRBV28	NA	many	TRBJ2-7	CASRLAASYEQYF	TGTGCCAGCAGACTAGCCGCCTCCTACGAGCAGTACTTC
TRBV7-3	NA	few	TRBJ2-5	CASSIQGRFFGCAETQYF	TGTGCCAGCAGCATACAGGGGAGGTTTTTTGGTTGTGCGGAGACCCAGTACTTC
TRBV7-9	NA	few	TRBJ2-1	CASSLAYDEQFF	TGTGCCAGCAGCTTAGCATACGATGAGCAGTTCTTC
TRBV7-9	NA	many	TRBJ2-3	CASSLASTSTDTQYF	TGTGCCAGCAGCTTAGCGAGCACTTCCACAGATACGCAGTATTTT
TRBV7-8	TRBD2	many	TRBJ2-1	CASTGTSGRPGYNEQFF	TGTGCCAGCACCGGGACTAGCGGGAGGCCCGGCTACAATGAGCAGTTCTTC
TRBV18	TRBD1	NA	TRBJ2-7	CASSPRDREAYEQYF	TGTGCCAGCTCACCGAGGGACAGGGAGGCCTACGAGCAGTACTTC
TRBV20-1	TRBD2	once	TRBJ2-1	CSARPRGSSYNEQFF	TGCAGTGCTAGACCGCGGGGGAGCTCCTACAATGAGCAGTTCTTC
TRBV24-1	NA	NA	TRBJ1-1	CATATGRSSEAFF	TGTGCCACGGCCACAGGGCGAAGCTCTGAAGCTTTCTTT
TRBV7-2	NA	NA	TRBJ2-1	CASSLVSKLFF	TGTGCCAGCAGCTTAGTCAGCAAGCTGTTCTTC